The 19 T cell receptor beta chains presented below share a single source sample, sequenced in a study of CD8+ T cells in alopecia areata. Sequencing used cDNA as its template, made by extracting RNA and reverse transcribing it. Profiling relied on immunoSEQ multiplex PCR, and the TCRdb table lists in-frame clones only, not all of them. The sample records about 69,000 clones, roughly three fifths being singletons. The sample consisted of CD8+ T cells sorted from blood, taken at week 0. The receptor set was obtained from a human donor with alopecia areata.

This chain joins TRBV29-1 and TRBJ1-1, with TRBD1 identical over 7 bases. J lost 7 bases, V lost 2 bases, and 10 bases had no gene match. The CDR3 runs to 14 residues. CDR1 is SQVTM, CDR2 ANQGSEA, per germline. The DNA of the CDR3 is TGCAGCGTTGAAACAGGGGAACGGATCGGTGAAGCTTTCTTT. Encoded protein: CSVETGERIGEAFF.

This clone was counted only a few times. The rearrangement uses TRBV23-1 and TRBJ1-1, with D perhaps TRBD1 (5 bases). TRBV23-1 is an ORF, with its function uncertain. There are 16 residues in the CDR3. V shed 2 bases and J shed 1 base, with 14 bases lying between them. CDR3 nucleotide sequence: TGCGCCAGCAGTCAAAAATTCTGGGGGAGGAACACTGAAGCTTTCTTT. This codes for CASSQKFWGRNTEAFF.

This clone was seen more than once but under ten times. The V gene is TRBV29-1, the J gene TRBJ1-3; D perhaps matches TRBD1 (5 bases). V was shortened by 3 bases and J by 2 bases, with 8 bases between the two germline ends. The germline V gene encodes CDR1 SQVTM and CDR2 ANQGSEA. CDR3 size: 13 residues. CDR3 residues: CSVDGGAGNTIYF. As DNA, the CDR3 is TGCAGCGTTGATGGGGGGGCTGGAAACACCATATATTTT.

This clone was observed a single time. CDR3 coding DNA: TGTGCCAGCAGCGATACAGGTCATCAGCCCCAGCATTTT. As protein: CASSDTGHQPQHF. The gene calls are TRBV9 and TRBJ1-5; tentatively, D is TRBD1 (5 bases). Trimming removed 3 bases from V and 5 bases from J, with 9 bases in between. Germline CDR1 is SGDLS and CDR2 is YYNGEE. The CDR3 has 13 amino acids.

V and J are TRBV7-8 and TRBJ2-7; the D is unclear. This CDR3 region has 14 residues. V gave up 0 bases and J gave up 1 base, with 7 bases separating them. Germline CDR1 SGHVS, CDR2 FQNEAQ. The CDR3 protein is CASSLAPSSYEQYF. The CDR3 bases are TGTGCCAGCAGCTTAGCTCCCAGTTCCTACGAGCAGTACTTC.

V and J are TRBV7-9 and TRBJ1-1, with D unresolved. The V and J ends lost 1 base and 1 base respectively, with 4 bases between them. Germline V gives CDR1 SEHNR, CDR2 FQNEAQ (reference sequence). This CDR3 has 13 residues. The CDR3 sequence is CASSLVENTEAFF. CDR3 coding DNA: TGTGCCAGCAGCTTAGTGGAGAACACTGAAGCTTTCTTT.

The rearrangement uses TRBV13 and TRBJ2-5, with D perhaps TRBD1 (6 bases). The CDR3 length is 17 residues. CDR1 PRHDT and CDR2 FYEKMQ come from the germline V gene (reference sequence). The V gene lost 1 base and the J gene lost 1 base, with 16 bases spanning the gap. The CDR3: CASSLVVSGALQETQYF. Here the CDR3 DNA reads TGTGCCAGCAGCTTAGTGGTGTCAGGGGCCCTCCAAGAGACCCAGTACTTC.

This clone appeared once. The chain has TRBV29-1 and TRBJ1-2, with D unclear. The length of the CDR3 is 11 residues. Germline V gene data show CDR1 as SQVTM and CDR2 as ANQGSEA. With 4 bases removed from V and 3 bases from J, the gap between germline ends came to 6 bases. This chain's CDR3 is CSVVLHYGYTF. In nucleotides, the CDR3 is TGCAGCGTTGTGTTGCACTATGGCTACACCTTC.

The table lists this clone with a few counts. The chain uses TRBV30 and TRBJ2-1; D is uncertain. The germline gives CDR1 GTSNPN, CDR2 SVGIG (reference sequence). V was trimmed by 8 bases and J by 16 bases, leaving 24 bases between them. The CDR3 is 12 residues long. DNA of the CDR3: TGTGCCACAGACCCTATGGCGGAGCCCATCTTCTTC. This codes for CATDPMAEPIFF.

The chain has TRBV7-9 and TRBJ2-7; D perhaps matches TRBD2 (5 bases). The CDR3 has 13 residues. Per germline, CDR1 SEHNR and CDR2 FQNEAQ (reference sequence). Deletions cut 5 bases from V and 1 base from J, with 9 bases between. CDR3 sequence reads: CASSRPGSYEQYF. CDR3 in DNA: TGTGCCAGCAGCCGGCCGGGGTCCTACGAGCAGTACTTC.

This chain links TRBV30 with TRBJ2-3; D unclear. V lost 1 base and J lost 1, with 9 bases in between. This CDR3 is built from 14 residues. CDR1 and CDR2 from the germline V gene are GTSNPN and SVGIG (reference sequence). The CDR3 protein is CAWSEPAGTDTQYF. As DNA, the CDR3 is TGTGCCTGGAGTGAGCCCGCGGGCACAGATACGCAGTATTTT.

The chain combines TRBV18 with TRBJ2-3; D is unresolved. The germline gives CDR1 KGHSH, CDR2 LQKENI. The CDR3 length is 19 residues. The germline V and J ends were trimmed by 4 bases and 0 bases, with 23 bases remaining between them. The CDR3 coding sequence is TGTGCCAGCTCACGGCCTAGTTTGTCACCTCGGCCTAGCACAGATACGCAGTATTTT. It specifies CASSRPSLSPRPSTDTQYF.

V is TRBV2 and J is TRBJ2-7; D may correspond to TRBD1 or TRBD2 (5 bases each). Germline V gene data show CDR1 as SNHLY and CDR2 as FYNNEI. V was trimmed by 4 bases and J by 1 base, leaving 11 bases between them. CDR3 length: 14 amino acids. Written as DNA, the CDR3 is TGTGCCAGCAGTGGGGGACCATTATCCTACGAGCAGTACTTC. This sequence encodes CASSGGPLSYEQYF.

This clone was found a few times. The chain employs TRBV29-1 and TRBJ1-2, with D maybe TRBD1 (5 bases). Trimming shortened V by 5 bases and J by 3 bases, and 10 bases separated the two germline ends. CDR1 SQVTM and CDR2 ANQGSEA come from the germline V gene. The CDR3 length is 12 residues. CDR3 region: CSVPWGDYGYTF. As DNA, the CDR3 is TGCAGCGTTCCCTGGGGGGACTATGGCTACACCTTC.

The chain combines TRBV27 with TRBJ2-1, with TRBD1 as a possible D gene (5 bases). V was clipped by 5 bases and J by 2 bases, with 19 bases between them. The CDR3 covers 17 residues. The germline gives CDR1 MNHEY, CDR2 SMNVEV (reference sequence). The CDR3 reads CASSPTDSYLTYNEQFF. CDR3 bases: TGTGCCAGCAGTCCCACCGACAGCTACCTGACCTACAATGAGCAGTTCTTC.

This clone was observed a few times. The chain carries TRBV19 and TRBJ2-5, with 10 bases that match TRBD2. The CDR3 is 18 residues long. Germline CDR1 LNHDA, CDR2 SQIVND (reference sequence). The trim removed 3 bases at V and 0 bases at J, leaving 10 bases unmatched. The CDR3 coding sequence is TGTGCCAGTAGTATTTCAGGTCTAGCGGGGGAGTACCAAGAGACCCAGTACTTC. Protein sequence: CASSISGLAGEYQETQYF.

This clone was recorded only once. The chain recombines TRBV29-1 with TRBJ1-2; D possibly corresponds to TRBD1 (5 bases). Germline values: CDR1 SQVTM, CDR2 ANQGSEA. V lost 5 bases to trimming and J lost 7 bases, with 17 bases between them. CDR3 size: 13 residues. CDR3 DNA sequence: TGCAGCGTTATTGGACTCACCACAGGTGGCTACACCTTC. It is translated as CSVIGLTTGGYTF. The full variable domain, in which reference TRBV29-1 and TRBJ1-2 provide the parts outside the CDR3, is SAVISQKPSRDICQRGTSLTIQCQVDSQVTMMFWYRQQPGQSLTLIATANQGSEATYESGFVIDKFPISRPNLTFSTLTVSNMSPEDSSIYLCSVIGLTTGGYTFGSGTRLTVV.

The chain combines TRBV9 with TRBJ1-4, with D unresolved. V dropped 4 bases and J dropped 0 bases, with 10 bases sitting between them. This CDR3 contains 15 residues. The germline CDR1 and CDR2 sequences are SGDLS and YYNGEE. The CDR3: CASSPSGATNEKLFF. Here the CDR3 DNA reads TGTGCCAGCAGCCCAAGTGGGGCAACTAATGAAAAACTGTTTTTT. The variable domain in full, with the rest retrieved from reference TRBV9 and TRBJ1-4, is DSGVTQTPKHLITATGQRVTLRCSPRSGDLSVYWYQQSLDQGLQFLIQYYNGEERAKGNILERFSAQQFPDLHSELNLSSLELGDSALYFCASSPSGATNEKLFFGSGTQLSVL.

The V gene is TRBV7-2, the J gene TRBJ2-1; 7 positions agree with TRBD1. The germline V gene encodes CDR1 SGHTA and CDR2 FQGNSA. This CDR3 region has 15 residues. The V gene end was trimmed by 7 bases and the J gene end by 3 bases; junction bases not matched to a gene: 9. The DNA of the CDR3 is TGTGCCAGCACCTCTCGGGACAGCGGCTACAATGAGCAGTTCTTC. Translating gives CASTSRDSGYNEQFF.